What follows are 14 T cell receptor beta chains derived from one specimen sequenced in a study of shared clonotypes between healthy human individuals. Data came from immunoSEQ multiplex PCR; TCRdb stores just in-frame clones and leaves some out. The sample records approximately 740,000 clones, 74% being singletons. Specimen: memory CD4+ T cells sorted from blood. This sample's subset: CD45RA-negative fraction. Receptor source: a woman younger than 45 in good health.

This sequence joins TRBV7-9 and TRBJ1-1; 10 nucleotides match TRBD1. Germline lookup yields CDR1 SEHNR and CDR2 FQNEAQ (reference sequence). J was trimmed by 5 bases and V by 5 bases; bases with no gene match: 5. The CDR3 has 14 amino acids. The DNA of the CDR3 is TGTGCCAGCAGCCCATGGGGACAGGGGACTGAAGCTTTCTTT. It yields the protein CASSPWGQGTEAFF.

V and J are TRBV7-9 and TRBJ1-2, with D perhaps matching TRBD1 (6 bases). V was shortened by 5 bases and J by 4 bases, with 17 bases between the two germline ends. The CDR3 is made up of 15 amino acids. Germline V lookup: CDR1 SEHNR, CDR2 FQNEAQ (reference sequence). The CDR3 DNA follows: TGTGCCAGCAGCCTCGGGACATCCGAAACCTATGGCTACACCTTC. It translates to CASSLGTSETYGYTF.

V gene TRBV7-2 combines with J gene TRBJ2-4, with unresolved D. This CDR3 has 11 amino acids. The V gene lost 1 base and the J gene lost 9 bases, with 4 bases spanning the gap. Germline V gene lookup returns CDR1 SGHTA and CDR2 FQGNSA. In DNA, the CDR3 is TGTGCCAGCAGCTTAGAGGCCATTCAGTACTTC. Translating gives CASSLEAIQYF.

This sequence joins TRBV6-1 and TRBJ1-3; no clear D. CDR3 length equals 12 residues. The germline V and J ends were trimmed by 2 bases and 4 bases, with 3 bases remaining between them. CDR1 is MNHNS and CDR2 is SASEGT in the germline V gene. The CDR3 coding sequence is TGTGCCAGCAGTGAACAGGGAAACACCATATATTTT. Translated, it gives CASSEQGNTIYF.

The rearrangement uses TRBV18 and TRBJ1-1; 9 bases are a match to TRBD1. Germline CDR1 reads KGHSH; CDR2 reads LQKENI. J gave up 0 bases and V 1 base, and 3 bases lay outside the gene matches. The CDR3 length is 16 residues. The CDR3 DNA is TGTGCCAGCTCACCACGAGGGACAGGGATGAACACTGAAGCTTTCTTT. It yields the protein CASSPRGTGMNTEAFF.

CDR3 residues: CASSEAGRRNSPLHF. CDR3 coding DNA: TGTGCCAGCAGTGAAGCGGGCAGGAGGAATTCACCCCTCCACTTT. The V gene is TRBV6-1, the J gene TRBJ1-6; D ambiguous. Germline CDR1 and CDR2: MNHNS and SASEGT. Trimming shortened V by 0 bases and J by 7 bases, and 10 bases separated the two germline ends. This CDR3 region has 15 residues.

The chain recombines TRBV28 with TRBJ1-2, with a possible D match to TRBD1 (6 bases). Per the germline V gene, CDR1 is MDHEN and CDR2 is SYDVKM. The CDR3 is 13 amino acids. Trimming removed 6 bases from V and 8 bases from J, with 16 bases in between. The CDR3 sequence: CASSLGQHVGYTF. The CDR3 DNA follows: TGTGCCAGCAGCCTCGGACAGCATGTCGGCTACACCTTC.

A few counts support this clone. V and J are TRBV6-6 and TRBJ2-3; D not certain. Deletions cut 6 bases from V and 0 bases from J, with 13 bases between. The CDR3 has 15 amino acids. In germline, CDR1 is MNHNY, CDR2 SVGAGI (reference sequence). The CDR3 protein is CASRPHTTSTDTQYF. As DNA, the CDR3 is TGTGCCAGCAGACCCCATACCACTAGCACAGATACGCAGTATTTT.

Comments on this clone: Other nucleotide sequences from this sample produce the same CDR3. The gene calls are TRBV5-1 and TRBJ1-1; D possibly corresponds to TRBD1 (5 bases). Germline CDR1 SGHRS, CDR2 YFSETQ. V was trimmed by 2 bases and J by 8 bases, leaving 7 bases between them. The CDR3 runs 11 residues. CDR3 region: CASSFGTEAFF. The CDR3 region has the DNA TGCGCCAGCAGCTTCGGGACCGAAGCTTTCTTT.

The chain has TRBV6-1 and TRBJ1-6; 8 bases map to TRBD1. The V gene's germline CDR1 is MNHNS and CDR2 SASEGT. The ends lost 6 bases at V and 6 bases at J; junction bases unmatched: 7. This CDR3 has 15 amino acids. The CDR3 loop reads CASRFRTGSNSPLHF. The DNA for the CDR3 is TGTGCCAGCAGATTTCGGACAGGGAGTAATTCACCCCTCCACTTT.

The gene calls are TRBV19 and TRBJ1-1, with D uncertain. V lost 1 base to trimming and J lost 9 bases, with 12 bases between them. CDR1 and CDR2 from the germline V gene are LNHDA and SQIVND (reference sequence). CDR3 size: 13 residues. CDR3 nucleotides: TGTGCCAGTAGTATAGGCTCCCAATACAAAGCTTTCTTT. Its translation: CASSIGSQYKAFF.

In its sample, this clone was seen once. The gene calls are TRBV25-1 and TRBJ2-1, with 10 bases lining up with TRBD2. The CDR3 consists of 17 residues. Germline loops: CDR1 MGHDK, CDR2 SYGVNS. The J segment lost 4 bases and the V segment lost 4 bases, leaving 10 bases of the junction unmatched. DNA of the CDR3: TGTGCCAGCAGTGGAATAGCGGGAGGTGGCGGTTACAATGAGCAGTTCTTC. It translates to CASSGIAGGGGYNEQFF.

This chain uses TRBV10-3 with TRBJ1-4; D is unclear. CDR1 ENHRY and CDR2 SYGVKD come from the germline V gene. The CDR3 consists of 14 residues. Trimming removed 5 bases at V and 0 bases at J, with 7 bases between. The DNA of the CDR3 is TGTGCCATCAGTCAGGTCTCAACTAATGAAAAACTGTTTTTT. Translated: CAISQVSTNEKLFF.

J is TRBJ2-5 and V is TRBV13; the match to TRBD2 covers 9 bases. With 8 bases clipped from V and 5 bases from J, the junction kept 6 bases outside the gene matches. CDR3 length: 13 residues. Germline-derived CDR1 and CDR2 are PRHDT and FYEKMQ (reference sequence). Here the CDR3 reads CASGSGSLETQYF. The CDR3 DNA sequence: TGTGCCAGCGGTAGCGGGAGTCTGGAGACCCAGTACTTC. The whole variable domain, filled in from reference TRBV13 and TRBJ2-5, reads AAGVIQSPRHLIKEKRETATLKCYPIPRHDTVYWYQQGPGQDPQFLISFYEKMQSDKGSIPDRFSAQQFSDYHSELNMSSLELGDSALYFCASGSGSLETQYFGPGTRLLVL.